Below are 18 T cell receptor beta chains sequenced from a single sample in a study of T cell repertoires in cytomegalovirus infection. TCRdb processed the reads anew with MiXCR; each CDR3 protein has one entry. Among about 340,000 distinct CDR3 sequences listed, roughly 28% were seen once. Their antigens are not known. Source: cultured PBMCs, taken from culture after CMV antigen stimulation. Receptor source: a human donor in good health (CMV status not recorded). Some clones in this sample may be carry-over from other donors' samples.

The chain recombines TRBV6-5 with TRBJ1-5, with D perhaps matching TRBD1 (5 bases). V gave up 3 bases and J gave up 3 bases, with 9 bases separating them. CDR1 and CDR2 (germline): MNHEY, SVGAGI. This CDR3 has 14 amino acids. CDR3 in DNA: TGTGCCAGCAGTTATGACAGCTACAATCAGCCCCAGCATTTT. Translating gives CASSYDSYNQPQHF.

The V and J genes are TRBV5-1 and TRBJ1-4; no firm D call. V was pared by 4 bases and J by 0 bases, with 10 bases between. Germline V gene sequence: CDR1 SGHRS, CDR2 YFSETQ. The CDR3 covers 15 residues. The chain's CDR3 is CASSHPDSTNEKLFF. The CDR3 DNA sequence: TGCGCCAGCAGCCACCCAGATTCAACTAATGAAAAACTGTTTTTT.

This clonotype was detected a few times. For the CDR3, the DNA is TGTGCCATCAGTGAAGACAGAGCTGGCTATGGCTACACCTTC. Protein: CAISEDRAGYGYTF. This chain links TRBV10-3 with TRBJ1-2, with a possible D match to TRBD1 (5 bases). The CDR3 covers 14 residues. Trimming removed 3 bases at V and 4 bases at J, with 12 bases between. The germline V gene encodes CDR1 ENHRY and CDR2 SYGVKD.

The rearrangement links TRBV10-3 to TRBJ1-5; D ambiguous. The CDR3 covers 14 residues. The V end was cut by 2 bases, the J end by 1 base, with 6 bases between. From germline, CDR1 is ENHRY and CDR2 SYGVKD. The CDR3 bases are TGTGCCATCAGTGAGGGACCGAGCAATCAGCCCCAGCATTTT. Its protein is CAISEGPSNQPQHF.

This clonotype came up a few times. The rearrangement uses TRBV29-1 and TRBJ2-7, with 10 bases fitting TRBD1. V lost 0 bases to trimming and J lost 2 bases; unmatched junction nucleotides: 7. The germline V gene has CDR1 SQVTM and CDR2 ANQGSEA. The CDR3 covers 16 residues. The CDR3 region is CSVEDRTGGGPYEQYF. The CDR3 DNA reads as TGCAGCGTTGAAGACCGGACAGGGGGAGGTCCCTACGAGCAGTACTTC.

This clonotype was counted between two and nine times. CDR3 DNA: TGTGCCAGCACCCGAAGGGGGCCATCCACAGATACGCAGTATTTT. Translation: CASTRRGPSTDTQYF. V usage is TRBV7-4 and J usage is TRBJ2-3, with TRBD1 matching 7 bases. Per germline, CDR1 SGHVT and CDR2 SQSDAQ. The CDR3 runs to 15 residues. V shed 7 bases, J shed 2 bases, and the junction held 9 bases outside the gene matches.

V gene TRBV20-1 combines with J gene TRBJ1-3, with D uncertain. Germline CDR1 is DFQATT and CDR2 is SNEGSKA (reference sequence). The length of the CDR3 is 13 residues. Trimming stripped 4 bases from V and 0 bases from J, with 7 bases between. Written as DNA, the CDR3 is TGCAGTGCTATCAGGAGCTCTGGAAACACCATATATTTT. It specifies CSAIRSSGNTIYF.

This sequence joins TRBV23-1 and TRBJ2-3; 9 bases fit TRBD1. TRBV23-1 is an open reading frame, and its role is uncertain. CDR3 length: 16 residues. Trimming at V came to 4 bases and at J to 5 bases, leaving 10 bases not matched to a gene. Written as DNA, the CDR3 is TGCGCCAGCAGTCTCCCGGACAGGGGTATCGGAGATACGCAGTATTTT. This gives the protein CASSLPDRGIGDTQYF.

This clonotype was counted a single time. The rearrangement joins TRBV3-1 to TRBJ1-1; tentatively, D is TRBD1 (6 bases). The CDR3 is made up of 14 amino acids. Looked up from germline, CDR1 is LGHDT and CDR2 is YNNKEL (reference sequence). The V gene lost 2 bases and the J gene lost 10 bases, with 17 bases spanning the gap. DNA of the CDR3: TGTGCCAGCAGCCAATTCGCAGGGGAGGCGAGAGCTTTCTTT. Translation: CASSQFAGEARAFF.

This clonotype was counted between two and nine times. This chain joins TRBV7-2 and TRBJ1-6; maybe TRBD1 (5 bases). Looked up from germline, CDR1 is SGHTA and CDR2 is FQGNSA. V was clipped by 5 bases and J by 7 bases, with 18 bases between them. This CDR3 contains 16 residues. The CDR3, as DNA: TGTGCCAGCAGCCCTGAGTGGGGGGTGTGGAATTCACCCCTCCACTTT. It yields the protein CASSPEWGVWNSPLHF.

In nucleotides, the CDR3 is TGTGCCAGCAGTTTGTTTGCGGGGAGGACCTCCTACGAGCAGTACTTC. It codes for CASSLFAGRTSYEQYF. The chain uses TRBV28 and TRBJ2-7; TRBD2 is a possible D gene (6 bases). The CDR3 has 16 amino acids. V was pared by 3 bases and J by 0 bases, with 15 bases between. CDR1 is MDHEN, CDR2 SYDVKM, per germline.

The chain uses TRBV11-2 and TRBJ2-2, with 7 bases identical to TRBD2. The CDR3 has 15 residues. Germline assignment: CDR1 SGHAT and CDR2 FQNNGV. Germline trimming cut 6 bases from V and 2 bases from J; bases unmatched to any gene: 6. Here the CDR3 reads CASRTGGGNTGELFF. The CDR3 coding sequence is TGTGCCAGCAGGACCGGCGGGGGAAACACCGGGGAGCTGTTTTTT. The full variable domain, in which reference TRBV11-2 and TRBJ2-2 provide the parts outside the CDR3, is EAGVAQSPRYKIIEKRQSVAFWCNPISGHATLYWYQQILGQGPKLLIQFQNNGVVDDSQLPKDRFSAERLKGVDSTLKIQPAKLEDSAVYLCASRTGGGNTGELFFGEGSRLTVL.

This chain links TRBV5-4 with TRBJ2-1; 8 bases fit TRBD1. Trimming removed 5 bases from V and 2 bases from J; junction bases left unmatched: 6. Looked up from germline, CDR1 is SGHNT and CDR2 is YYREEE (reference sequence). The CDR3 sequence is 15 residues long. The CDR3, as DNA: TGTGCCAGCAGTAAGACAGGGGCTACCTACAATGAGCAGTTCTTC. This sequence encodes CASSKTGATYNEQFF.

In regard to this clonotype: Since the CDR3 does not end with the conserved phenylalanine or tryptophan, this likely comes from a read error. J is TRBJ1-5 and V is TRBV27; maybe TRBD1 (5 bases). CDR3 length equals 14 residues. Trimming left V 5 bases short and J 3 bases short, with 11 bases between. CDR1 is MNHEY and CDR2 is SMNVEV in the germline V gene (reference sequence). CDR3 amino acids: CASSPGINNQPQHL. In nucleotides, the CDR3 is TGTGCCAGCAGTCCAGGGATCAACAATCAGCCCCAGCATTTA.

J is TRBJ2-1 and V is TRBV6-8; 8 nucleotides match TRBD1. The germline CDR1 and CDR2 sequences are MNHGY and SAAAGT. The trim removed 6 bases at V and 0 bases at J, leaving 4 bases unmatched. This CDR3 has 15 residues. This CDR3 is CASRRQGISYNEQFF. The CDR3 nucleotides are TGTGCCAGCAGGAGACAGGGGATCTCCTACAATGAGCAGTTCTTC.

The CDR3 coding sequence is TGTGCCAGCAGCCCCACAGAGCGAGGGTATTCACCCCTCCACTTT. It encodes CASSPTERGYSPLHF. The chain carries TRBV6-6 and TRBJ1-6; D uncertain. V was trimmed by 6 bases and J by 8 bases, leaving 17 bases between them. Germline CDR1 is MNHNY and CDR2 is SVGAGI (reference sequence). There are 15 residues in the CDR3.

This chain joins TRBV2 and TRBJ1-5, with D unclear. The V gene's germline CDR1 is SNHLY and CDR2 FYNNEI. The V and J ends lost 2 bases and 7 bases respectively, with 12 bases between them. CDR3 size: 14 residues. The CDR3, as DNA: TGTGCCAGCAGTGAAAATTCGAGAAACCAGCCCCAGCATTTT. This sequence encodes CASSENSRNQPQHF.

The J gene is TRBJ2-7, the V gene TRBV6-1; no reliable D call. In germline, CDR1 is MNHNS, CDR2 SASEGT. There are 13 residues in the CDR3. V lost 6 bases, J lost 4 bases, and 13 bases lay in between. The CDR3 loop reads CASRGIGAYEQYF. The DNA for the CDR3 is TGTGCCAGCAGGGGAATAGGTGCGTACGAGCAGTACTTC.